The rows below give T cell receptor beta chains drawn from one sample of a study of OX40 agonist ivuxolimab in advanced cancers. Clones were read by immunoSEQ multiplex PCR, and TCRdb kept only the in-frame ones, dropping some. This sample has 40,000 to 50,000 clones; approximately 90% occur once, and the top ten carry 35% to 40%. The material was CD4+ or CD8+ T cells sorted from blood, obtained in a trial of the OX40 agonist ivuxolimab. The receptors derive from an adult with an advanced solid tumor such as melanoma, head and neck, liver or kidney cancer. Each CDR3 is given with its conserved first and last residue. Fields, in order: CDR3 DNA, CDR3 protein, D gene, CDR3 length, J gene, V gene, clone size. A D gene is named only where the DNA matches it firmly. Some rows have no size entry. The others give once, few or many, or a class for an expanded clone.

DNA: TGTGCCAGCAGCACCCGCGAGCGGGGATTTTACGAGCAGTACTTC
CDR3: CASSTRERGFYEQYF
D: TRBD2
length: 15
J: TRBJ2-7
V: TRBV28
size: .

DNA: TGTGCCAGCAGCCAAGTTGGCCCTGATACGCAGTATTTT
CDR3: CASSQVGPDTQYF
D: .
length: 13
J: TRBJ2-3
V: TRBV14
size: .

DNA: TGCGCCAGCAGTCAATCTCGACTGGAGACACGGACAGCCGGTAAAGCCGAGCAGTACTTC
CDR3: CASSQSRLETRTAGKAEQYF
D: .
length: 20
J: TRBJ2-7
V: TRBV23-1
size: .

DNA: TGTGCCAGCAGTTTATCCCCTGCACAGGGGTCAGGGGCCAACGTCCTGACTTTC
CDR3: CASSLSPAQGSGANVLTF
D: TRBD1
length: 18
J: TRBJ2-6
V: TRBV28
size: .

DNA: TGCGCCAGCAGCATGCCAGGGAAAAACACTGAAGCTTTCTTT
CDR3: CASSMPGKNTEAFF
D: .
length: 14
J: TRBJ1-1
V: TRBV5-1
size: .

DNA: TGTGCCAGCATGTCAGGCCTTCAAGAGACCCAGTACTTC
CDR3: CASMSGLQETQYF
D: .
length: 13
J: TRBJ2-5
V: TRBV28
size: few

DNA: TGCGCCAGCAGCTTGCAGGGAATATCCTACGAGCAGTACTTC
CDR3: CASSLQGISYEQYF
D: .
length: 14
J: TRBJ2-7
V: TRBV5-1
size: .

DNA: TGCGCCAGCAGCTTGGGACAGGTAGGGGTAGAGACCCAGTACTTC
CDR3: CASSLGQVGVETQYF
D: .
length: 15
J: TRBJ2-5
V: TRBV5-1
size: .

DNA: TGTGCCAGCAGGGCCGGGACCTTGAACACTGAAGCTTTCTTT
CDR3: CASRAGTLNTEAFF
D: .
length: 14
J: TRBJ1-1
V: TRBV28
size: .

DNA: TGTGCCAGCAGAAACCGGGTCAACTACGAGCAGTACTTC
CDR3: CASRNRVNYEQYF
D: .
length: 13
J: TRBJ2-7
V: TRBV6-1
size: .

DNA: TGCGCCAGCAGCCGAACCCGGGACACTACCTACGAGCAGTACTTC
CDR3: CASSRTRDTTYEQYF
D: .
length: 15
J: TRBJ2-7
V: TRBV5-1
size: .

DNA: TGTGCCAGCAGTGATCCCCTGGGGGGGGCATATGAAAAACTGTTTTTT
CDR3: CASSDPLGGAYEKLFF
D: .
length: 16
J: TRBJ1-4
V: TRBV25-1
size: .

DNA: TGCGCCAGCAGCCCCCTGGACAGGGGGACTAACTATGGCTACACCTTC
CDR3: CASSPLDRGTNYGYTF
D: TRBD1
length: 16
J: TRBJ1-2
V: TRBV5-1
size: .

DNA: TGTGCCAGCAGCGTAGCACCTCGGGGGGGAGAGACCCAGTACTTC
CDR3: CASSVAPRGGETQYF
D: TRBD2
length: 15
J: TRBJ2-5
V: TRBV9
size: .

DNA: TGTGCCAGCAGCCCGACTAGCAGGGAGACCCAGTACTTC
CDR3: CASSPTSRETQYF
D: TRBD2
length: 13
J: TRBJ2-5
V: TRBV5-5
size: .

DNA: TGTGCCAGCAGTGAAGGGGACAGCTCCTACGAGCAGTACTTC
CDR3: CASSEGDSSYEQYF
D: TRBD1
length: 14
J: TRBJ2-7
V: TRBV6-1
size: .

DNA: TGTGCCAGCAGTACACCGGGACAGGGCGTCAGCGAGCAGTACTTC
CDR3: CASSTPGQGVSEQYF
D: TRBD1
length: 15
J: TRBJ2-7
V: TRBV28
size: .

DNA: TGTGCCATCCTACTAGCGGGGTACTCTGGGGCCAACGTCCTGACTTTC
CDR3: CAILLAGYSGANVLTF
D: TRBD2
length: 16
J: TRBJ2-6
V: TRBV13
size: .

DNA: TGTGCCATCAAAGAGGGAATTGATGGGTACTACGAGCAGTACTTC
CDR3: CAIKEGIDGYYEQYF
D: .
length: 15
J: TRBJ2-7
V: TRBV10-3
size: .

DNA: TGTGCCAGCACCCCCCTGGCCGATACGCAGTATTTT
CDR3: CASTPLADTQYF
D: .
length: 12
J: TRBJ2-3
V: TRBV6-1
size: .

DNA: TGTGCCAGCAGTTTCTTCGACAGGATGGACACTGAAGCTTTCTTT
CDR3: CASSFFDRMDTEAFF
D: .
length: 15
J: TRBJ1-1
V: TRBV27
size: .

DNA: TGTGCCAGCAGTGAACGGACAGGAACCCTCTATGGCTACACCTTC
CDR3: CASSERTGTLYGYTF
D: TRBD1
length: 15
J: TRBJ1-2
V: TRBV6-1
size: few

DNA: TGTGCCAGCAGCTTATCTGGGGGGGCCAATGAGCAGTTCTTC
CDR3: CASSLSGGANEQFF
D: .
length: 14
J: TRBJ2-1
V: TRBV7-8
size: once

DNA: TGCAGCGTTGAAAGGCAGGGGGTCTATGGCTACACCTTC
CDR3: CSVERQGVYGYTF
D: TRBD1
length: 13
J: TRBJ1-2
V: TRBV29-1
size: .

DNA: TGTGCCAGTAGTATAAGTCCGGCTAGCTCCTACAATGAGCAGTTCTTC
CDR3: CASSISPASSYNEQFF
D: .
length: 16
J: TRBJ2-1
V: TRBV19
size: .

DNA: TGCGCCAGCTCCCGACAGGGGCAGAGGAACACCGGGGAGCTGTTTTTT
CDR3: CASSRQGQRNTGELFF
D: TRBD1
length: 16
J: TRBJ2-2
V: TRBV5-1
size: .

DNA: TGTGCCAGCAGCCAGGTGTCGGGCCCGGAGACCCAGTACTTC
CDR3: CASSQVSGPETQYF
D: .
length: 14
J: TRBJ2-5
V: TRBV28
size: .

DNA: TGCGCCAGCAGCCCCCTCGGGTCGGAATACGAGCAGTACTTC
CDR3: CASSPLGSEYEQYF
D: .
length: 14
J: TRBJ2-7
V: TRBV5-1
size: .

DNA: TGTGCCAGCAGTCCAAAGGGGGTTGTAGCTTTCTTT
CDR3: CASSPKGVVAFF
D: .
length: 12
J: TRBJ1-1
V: TRBV28
size: .

DNA: TGTGCCAGCAGCCAAGATCGACAGTACAATGAGCAGTTCTTC
CDR3: CASSQDRQYNEQFF
D: .
length: 14
J: TRBJ2-1
V: TRBV4-2
size: .

DNA: TGTGCCAGCAGTAGATATTCTGAGCCCCAGCATTTT
CDR3: CASSRYSEPQHF
D: .
length: 12
J: TRBJ1-5
V: TRBV6-8
size: .

DNA: TGTGCCAGCACCACAGGGGGCACTGGAAACACCATATATTTT
CDR3: CASTTGGTGNTIYF
D: TRBD1
length: 14
J: TRBJ1-3
V: TRBV10-3
size: .

DNA: TGTGCCAGCAGAAAGACAGGGCTCGGAAACACCATATATTTT
CDR3: CASRKTGLGNTIYF
D: TRBD1
length: 14
J: TRBJ1-3
V: TRBV6-4
size: .

DNA: TGTGCCAGCAGTTCTCCGGAAACCCAGTACTTC
CDR3: CASSSPETQYF
D: .
length: 11
J: TRBJ2-5
V: TRBV28
size: .

DNA: TGCGCCAGCAGCTTGGTTGAAGGTGTCTATGGCTACACCTTC
CDR3: CASSLVEGVYGYTF
D: .
length: 14
J: TRBJ1-2
V: TRBV5-1
size: .

DNA: TGTGCCAGCCGGAGTGGTTGGGGGAAGGGCTCAGATACGCAGTATTTT
CDR3: CASRSGWGKGSDTQYF
D: .
length: 16
J: TRBJ2-3
V: TRBV28
size: .

DNA: TGTGCCAGCAAGGAAGTCTCCTACGAGCAGTACTTC
CDR3: CASKEVSYEQYF
D: .
length: 12
J: TRBJ2-7
V: TRBV2
size: .

DNA: TGTGCCAGCAGCAAAGTACCGGGAACAGGGGGGTACGAGCAGTACTTC
CDR3: CASSKVPGTGGYEQYF
D: .
length: 16
J: TRBJ2-7
V: TRBV21-1
size: .

DNA: TGTGCCAGCAGTAAGACAGCTAGCAATCAGCCCCAGCATTTT
CDR3: CASSKTASNQPQHF
D: .
length: 14
J: TRBJ1-5
V: TRBV6-6
size: .

DNA: TGTGCCAGCAGTGAAGGGGGATTCGGCTATGGCTACACCTTC
CDR3: CASSEGGFGYGYTF
D: .
length: 14
J: TRBJ1-2
V: TRBV2
size: .